Here is one T cell receptor (beta chain) with its context. These data belong to a study of shared clonotypes between healthy human individuals. Several immunoSEQ plates received, in even portions, the genomic DNA of each subset. This table comes from immunoSEQ multiplex PCR, and its TCRdb copy is limited to in-frame clones, with some not included. The profile shows approximately 2.5 million clones, around nine tenths of them singletons. V lost 2 bases, J lost 6 bases, and 17 bases lay in between. CDR3 length: 16 amino acids. Germline V gene sequence: CDR1 MNHEY, CDR2 SVGAGI. Sequences were obtained from naive CD4+ T cells sorted from blood. The subset here: CD45RA+ positively selected. This TCR was recovered from a man aged 18 to 35 in good health. J is TRBJ2-1 and V is TRBV6-5; no clear D gene. In DNA, the CDR3 is TGTGCCAGCAGTTACCACAACCCCTTCTCCGGCAATGAGCAGTTCTTC. Amino acids: CASSYHNPFSGNEQFF.